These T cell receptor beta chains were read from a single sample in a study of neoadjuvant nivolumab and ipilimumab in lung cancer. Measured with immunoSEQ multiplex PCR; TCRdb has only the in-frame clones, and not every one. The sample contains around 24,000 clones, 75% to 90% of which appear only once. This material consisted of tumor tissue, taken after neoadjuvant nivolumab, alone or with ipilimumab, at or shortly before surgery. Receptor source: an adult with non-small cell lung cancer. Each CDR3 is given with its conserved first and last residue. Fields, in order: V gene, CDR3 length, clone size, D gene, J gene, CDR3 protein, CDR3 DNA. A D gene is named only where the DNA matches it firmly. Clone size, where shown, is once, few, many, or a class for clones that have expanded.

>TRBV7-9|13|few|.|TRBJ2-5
CASSLAAPETQYF
TGTGCCAGCAGCTTAGCCGCCCCAGAGACCCAGTACTTC
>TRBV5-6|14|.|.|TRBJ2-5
CASRKVQGGETQYF
TGTGCCAGCAGAAAAGTTCAGGGCGGAGAGACCCAGTACTTC
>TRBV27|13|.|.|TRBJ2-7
CASSYSAAYEQYF
TGTGCCAGCAGTTATTCGGCAGCCTACGAGCAGTACTTC
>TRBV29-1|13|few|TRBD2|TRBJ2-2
CSVVAGVTGELFF
TGCAGCGTTGTAGCGGGAGTTACCGGGGAGCTGTTTTTT
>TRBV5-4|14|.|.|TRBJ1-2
CASSLERANYGYTF
TGTGCCAGCAGCTTGGAAAGGGCTAACTATGGCTACACCTTC
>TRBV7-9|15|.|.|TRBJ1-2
CASSLQALGNYGYTF
TGTGCCAGCAGCTTACAGGCCCTAGGGAACTATGGCTACACCTTC
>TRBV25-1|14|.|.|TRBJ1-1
CASSGLKTAGEAFF
TGTGCCAGCAGTGGACTGAAAACTGCCGGAGAAGCTTTCTTT
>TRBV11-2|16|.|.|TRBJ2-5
CASSPPLWRGTETQYF
TGTGCCAGCAGCCCCCCCTTGTGGAGGGGGACAGAGACCCAGTACTTC
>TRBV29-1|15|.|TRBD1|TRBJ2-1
CSVVKTGGMMNEQFF
TGCAGCGTTGTTAAGACAGGGGGCATGATGAATGAGCAGTTCTTC
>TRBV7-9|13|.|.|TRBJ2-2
CASSHGSARELFF
TGTGCCAGCAGCCACGGTAGCGCCCGGGAGCTGTTTTTT
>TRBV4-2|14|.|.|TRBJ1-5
CASSQPGYNQPQHF
TGTGCCAGCAGCCAGCCGGGCTACAATCAGCCCCAGCATTTT
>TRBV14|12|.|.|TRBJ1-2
CASSQSEYGYTF
TGTGCCAGCAGCCAATCGGAGTATGGCTACACCTTC
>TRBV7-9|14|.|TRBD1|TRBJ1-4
CASSPLQGGEKLFF
TGTGCCAGCAGCCCCCTACAGGGGGGCGAAAAACTGTTTTTT
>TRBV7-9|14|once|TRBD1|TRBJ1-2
CASTDDRVHYGYTF
TGTGCCAGCACCGACGACAGGGTCCACTATGGCTACACCTTC
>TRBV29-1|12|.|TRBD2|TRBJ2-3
CSVSGGGDTQYF
TGCAGCGTCTCGGGGGGAGGAGATACGCAGTATTTT
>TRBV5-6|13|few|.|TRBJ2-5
CASSLGVAETQYF
TGTGCCAGCAGCTTGGGAGTAGCGGAGACCCAGTACTTC
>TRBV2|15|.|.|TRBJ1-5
CASSEWENSNQPQHF
TGTGCCAGCAGTGAATGGGAGAATAGCAATCAGCCCCAGCATTTT
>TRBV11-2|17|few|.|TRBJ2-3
CASSLGGGVESTDTQYF
TGTGCCAGCAGCTTAGGCGGAGGGGTCGAATCCACAGATACGCAGTATTTT
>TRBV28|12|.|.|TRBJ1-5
CASTRGRQPQHF
TGTGCCAGCACCCGGGGGAGGCAGCCCCAGCATTTT
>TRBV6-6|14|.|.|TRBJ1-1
CASSYSLRNTEAFF
TGTGCCAGCAGTTACTCGTTGAGGAACACTGAAGCTTTCTTT
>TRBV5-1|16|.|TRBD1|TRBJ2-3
CASSLEQGAYADTQYF
TGCGCCAGCAGCTTGGAACAGGGGGCCTACGCAGATACGCAGTATTTT
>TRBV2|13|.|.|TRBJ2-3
CASRSTPTDTQYF
TGTGCCAGCAGGAGTACTCCCACAGATACGCAGTATTTT
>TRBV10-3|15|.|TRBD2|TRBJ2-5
CAISAGLGDGETQYF
TGTGCCATCAGTGCGGGACTAGGAGATGGGGAGACCCAGTACTTC
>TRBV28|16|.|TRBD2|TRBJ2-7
CASSTQGLAGDNEQYF
TGTGCCAGCAGTACCCAAGGACTAGCGGGAGATAACGAGCAGTACTTC
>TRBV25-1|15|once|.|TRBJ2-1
CASGISGITYNEQFF
TGTGCCAGCGGAATTAGCGGTATTACCTACAATGAGCAGTTCTTC
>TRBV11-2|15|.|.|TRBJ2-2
CASSEPGRKTGELFF
TGTGCCAGCAGCGAACCGGGACGGAAGACCGGGGAGCTGTTTTTT
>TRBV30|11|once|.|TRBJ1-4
CAWRTNEKLFF
TGTGCCTGGAGGACAAATGAAAAACTGTTTTTT
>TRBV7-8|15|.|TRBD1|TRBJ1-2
CASSLEGQGYYGYTF
TGTGCCAGCAGCTTAGAGGGACAGGGGTACTATGGCTACACCTTC
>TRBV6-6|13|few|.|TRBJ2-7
CASQLEGRYEQYF
TGTGCCAGCCAGTTGGAGGGGCGGTACGAGCAGTACTTC
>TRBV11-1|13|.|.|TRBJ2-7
CASSLHQGYEQYF
TGTGCCAGCAGCTTACACCAGGGCTACGAGCAGTACTTC
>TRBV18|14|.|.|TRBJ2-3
CASSPEFLADTQYF
TGTGCCAGCTCACCCGAATTTTTGGCAGATACGCAGTATTTT
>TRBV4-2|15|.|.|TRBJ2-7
CASSFRVEMGEKQYF
TGTGCCAGCAGCTTCAGGGTGGAGATGGGGGAAAAGCAGTACTTC
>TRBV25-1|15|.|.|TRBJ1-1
CASSERGKGLSEAFF
TGTGCCAGCAGTGAAAGGGGGAAGGGGTTGTCTGAAGCTTTCTTT
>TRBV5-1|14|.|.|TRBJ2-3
CASSLYMGGDTQYF
TGCGCCAGCAGCCTTTACATGGGTGGAGATACGCAGTATTTT
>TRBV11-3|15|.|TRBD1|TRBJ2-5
CASSKRQGMVVTQYF
TGTGCCAGCAGCAAAAGACAGGGAATGGTTGTGACCCAGTACTTC
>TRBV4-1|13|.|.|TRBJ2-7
CASSQALDYEQYF
TGCGCCAGCAGCCAAGCCCTCGACTACGAGCAGTACTTC
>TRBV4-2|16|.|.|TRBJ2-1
CASSQEGLASYNEQFF
TGTGCCAGCAGCCAAGAAGGGCTAGCGTCGTACAATGAGCAGTTCTTC
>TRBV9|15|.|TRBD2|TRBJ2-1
CASSEAGYSYNEQFF
TGTGCCAGCAGCGAAGCGGGATACTCCTACAATGAGCAGTTCTTC
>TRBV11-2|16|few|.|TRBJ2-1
CASSLDPGVSYNEQFF
TGTGCCAGCAGCTTAGACCCGGGAGTCTCCTACAATGAGCAGTTCTTC
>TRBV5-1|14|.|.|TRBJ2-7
CASSLDGQHYEQYF
TGCGCCAGCAGCTTGGATGGACAACACTACGAGCAGTACTTC
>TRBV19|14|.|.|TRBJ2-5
CASSIGGVGETQYF
TGTGCCAGTAGTATAGGGGGGGTCGGGGAGACCCAGTACTTC
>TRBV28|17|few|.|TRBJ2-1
CASSSRIQGFPYNEQFF
TGTGCCAGCAGTTCTCGGATCCAGGGGTTTCCCTACAATGAGCAGTTCTTC